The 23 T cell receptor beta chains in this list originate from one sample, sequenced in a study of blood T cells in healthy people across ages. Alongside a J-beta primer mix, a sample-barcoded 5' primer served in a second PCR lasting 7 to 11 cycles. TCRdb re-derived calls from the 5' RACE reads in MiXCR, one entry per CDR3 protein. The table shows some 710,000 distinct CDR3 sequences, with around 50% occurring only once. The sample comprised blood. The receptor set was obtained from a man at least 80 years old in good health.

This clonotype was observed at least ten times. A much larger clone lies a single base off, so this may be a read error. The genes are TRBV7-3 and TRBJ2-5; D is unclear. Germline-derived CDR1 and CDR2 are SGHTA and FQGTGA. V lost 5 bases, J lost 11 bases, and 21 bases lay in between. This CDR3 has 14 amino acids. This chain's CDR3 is CASSPQPSSNEQYF. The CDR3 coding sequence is TGTGCCAGCAGCCCACAGCCGTCCAGTAATGAGCAGTACTTC.

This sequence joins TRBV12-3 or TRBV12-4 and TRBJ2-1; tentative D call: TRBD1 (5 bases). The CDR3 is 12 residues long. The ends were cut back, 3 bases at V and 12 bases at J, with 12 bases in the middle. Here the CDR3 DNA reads TGTGCCAGCAGTTTGGGGCAGGGTGGGCAGTTCTTC. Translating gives CASSLGQGGQFF.

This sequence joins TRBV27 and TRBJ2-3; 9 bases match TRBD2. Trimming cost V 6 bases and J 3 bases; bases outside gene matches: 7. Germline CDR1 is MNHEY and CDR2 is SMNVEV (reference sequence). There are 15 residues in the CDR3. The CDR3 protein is CASRSSGTRTDTQYF. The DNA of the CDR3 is TGTGCCAGCAGGTCTAGCGGGACAAGGACAGATACGCAGTATTTT.

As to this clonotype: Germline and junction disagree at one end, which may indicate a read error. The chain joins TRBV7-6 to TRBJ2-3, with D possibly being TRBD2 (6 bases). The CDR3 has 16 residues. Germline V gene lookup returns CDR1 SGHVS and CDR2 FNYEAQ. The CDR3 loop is CTSSLGIGGITDTQYF. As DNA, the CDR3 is TGTACCAGCAGCTTAGGAATCGGCGGGATCACAGATACGCAGTATTTT.

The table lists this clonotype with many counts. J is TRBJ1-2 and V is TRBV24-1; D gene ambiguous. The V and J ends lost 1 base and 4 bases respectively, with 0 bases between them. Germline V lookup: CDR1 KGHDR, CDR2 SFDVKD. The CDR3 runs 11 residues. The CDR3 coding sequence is TGTGCCACCAGTGATTTCTATGGCTACACCTTC. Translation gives CATSDFYGYTF.

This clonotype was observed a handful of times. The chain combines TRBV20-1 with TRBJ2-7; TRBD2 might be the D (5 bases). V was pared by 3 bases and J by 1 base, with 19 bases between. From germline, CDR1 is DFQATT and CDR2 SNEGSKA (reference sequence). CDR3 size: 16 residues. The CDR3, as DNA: TGCAGTGCTAGTAAGGGAGCCGTCCAATTATCCTACGAGCAGTACTTC. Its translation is CSASKGAVQLSYEQYF.

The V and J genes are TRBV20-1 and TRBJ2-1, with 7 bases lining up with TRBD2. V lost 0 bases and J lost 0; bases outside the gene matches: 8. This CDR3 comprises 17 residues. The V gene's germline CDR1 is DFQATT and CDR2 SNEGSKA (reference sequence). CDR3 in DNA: TGCAGTGCTAGAGATAGTAGCGGGCGCCCCTCCTACAATGAGCAGTTCTTC. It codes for CSARDSSGRPSYNEQFF.

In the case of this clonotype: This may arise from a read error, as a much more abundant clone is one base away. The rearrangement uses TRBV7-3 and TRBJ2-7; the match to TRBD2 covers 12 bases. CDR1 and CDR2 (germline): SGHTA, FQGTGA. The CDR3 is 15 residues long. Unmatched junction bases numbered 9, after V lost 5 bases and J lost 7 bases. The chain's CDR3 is CASSETSGSSSEQYF. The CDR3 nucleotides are TGTGCCAGCAGCGAGACTAGCGGGAGCTCCTCTGAGCAGTACTTC.

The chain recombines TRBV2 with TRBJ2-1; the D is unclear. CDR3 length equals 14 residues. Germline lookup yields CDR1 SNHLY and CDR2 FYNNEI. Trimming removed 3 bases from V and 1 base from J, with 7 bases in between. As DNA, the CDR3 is TGTGCCAGCAGTGAGGGCCGGTCCTACAATGAGCAGTTCTTC. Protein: CASSEGRSYNEQFF.

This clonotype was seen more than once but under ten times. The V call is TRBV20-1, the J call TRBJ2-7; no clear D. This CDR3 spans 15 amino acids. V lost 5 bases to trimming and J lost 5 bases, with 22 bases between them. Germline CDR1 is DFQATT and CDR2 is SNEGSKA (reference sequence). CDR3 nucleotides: TGCAGTGCTCCAAAAGGGTACGGAGCCCACGACGAGCAGTACTTC. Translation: CSAPKGYGAHDEQYF.

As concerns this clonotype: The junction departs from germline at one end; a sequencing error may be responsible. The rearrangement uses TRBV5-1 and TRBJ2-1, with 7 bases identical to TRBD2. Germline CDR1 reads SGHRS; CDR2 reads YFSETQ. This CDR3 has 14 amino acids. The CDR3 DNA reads TGCGCCAGCAGCGGAACACGGGACTACAGTGAGCAGTTCTTC. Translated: CASSGTRDYSEQFF.

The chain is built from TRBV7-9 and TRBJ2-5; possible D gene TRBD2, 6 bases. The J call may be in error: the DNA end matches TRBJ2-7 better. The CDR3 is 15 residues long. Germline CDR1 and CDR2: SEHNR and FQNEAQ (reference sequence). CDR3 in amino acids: CASSPPSWRGNEQYF. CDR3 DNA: TGTGCCAGCAGCCCGCCTAGCTGGCGGGGCAACGAGCAGTACTTC.

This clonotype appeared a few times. CDR3 amino acids: CASNPGGNQPQHF. The CDR3, as DNA: TGTGCCAGCAACCCCGGCGGCAATCAGCCCCAGCATTTT. The genes are TRBV12-3 or TRBV12-4 and TRBJ1-5; D unresolved. The CDR3 length is 13 residues. The V and J ends lost 7 bases and 2 bases respectively, with 9 bases between them.

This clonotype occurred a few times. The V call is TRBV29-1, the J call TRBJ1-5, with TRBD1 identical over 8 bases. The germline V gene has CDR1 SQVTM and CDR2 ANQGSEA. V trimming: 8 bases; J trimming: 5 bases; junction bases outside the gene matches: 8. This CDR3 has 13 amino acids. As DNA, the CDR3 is TGCAGCCCCGACAGGGGATCGGATCAGCCCCAGCATTTT. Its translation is CSPDRGSDQPQHF.

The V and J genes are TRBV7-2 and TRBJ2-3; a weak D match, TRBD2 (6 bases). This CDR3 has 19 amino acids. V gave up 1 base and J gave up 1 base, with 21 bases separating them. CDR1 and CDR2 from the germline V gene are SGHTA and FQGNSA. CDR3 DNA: TGTGCCAGCAGCTTAGACGCCGCTAGCGTCGGAGGTGGCACAGATACGCAGTATTTT. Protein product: CASSLDAASVGGGTDTQYF.

CDR3 region: CASSPTTGGEQFF. The CDR3 bases are TGTGCCAGCAGCCCGACGACCGGGGGTGAGCAGTTCTTC. The V call is TRBV3-1, the J call TRBJ2-1; TRBD2 is a possible D gene (6 bases). The germline gives CDR1 LGHDT, CDR2 YNNKEL (reference sequence). The CDR3 extends over 13 amino acids. Trimming stripped 4 bases from V and 9 bases from J, with 13 bases between.

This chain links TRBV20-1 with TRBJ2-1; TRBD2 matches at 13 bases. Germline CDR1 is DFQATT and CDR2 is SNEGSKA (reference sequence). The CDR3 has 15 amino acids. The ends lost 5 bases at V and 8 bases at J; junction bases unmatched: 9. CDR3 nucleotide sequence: TGCAGTGCTTTGGGGACTAGCGGGACGCGGGATGAGCAGTTCTTC. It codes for CSALGTSGTRDEQFF.

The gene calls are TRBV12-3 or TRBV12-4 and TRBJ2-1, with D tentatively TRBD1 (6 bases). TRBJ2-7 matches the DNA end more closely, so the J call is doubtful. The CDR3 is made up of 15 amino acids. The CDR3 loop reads CASSSGTNSYNEQYF. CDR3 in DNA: TGTGCCAGCAGCTCCGGGACAAATTCCTACAATGAGCAGTACTTC.

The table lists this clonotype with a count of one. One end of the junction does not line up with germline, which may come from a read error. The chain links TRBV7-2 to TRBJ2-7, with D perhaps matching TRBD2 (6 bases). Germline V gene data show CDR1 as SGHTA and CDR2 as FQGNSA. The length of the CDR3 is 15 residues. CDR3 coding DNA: TGTGCCGGCAGCTTAGCGGCGAAGGGGAGAGACGAGCAGTACTTC. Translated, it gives CAGSLAAKGRDEQYF.

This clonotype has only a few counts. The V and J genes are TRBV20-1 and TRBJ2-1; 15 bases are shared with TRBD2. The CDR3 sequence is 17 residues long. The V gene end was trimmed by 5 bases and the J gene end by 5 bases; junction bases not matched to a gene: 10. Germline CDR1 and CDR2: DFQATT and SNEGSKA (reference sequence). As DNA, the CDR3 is TGCAGTGCTCCAGGACTAGCGGGAGGGCTAGGTAACAATGAGCAGTTCTTC. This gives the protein CSAPGLAGGLGNNEQFF.

In DNA form, the CDR3 reads TGCGCCAGCAGCTTGGGGTATCCAGGGCTGGAGACCCAGTACTTC. This translates into CASSLGYPGLETQYF. The chain couples TRBV5-1 to TRBJ2-5, with D possibly being TRBD1 (5 bases). CDR1 and CDR2 from the germline V gene are SGHRS and YFSETQ. The CDR3 is made up of 15 amino acids. The ends were cut back, 0 bases at V and 5 bases at J, with 14 bases in the middle.

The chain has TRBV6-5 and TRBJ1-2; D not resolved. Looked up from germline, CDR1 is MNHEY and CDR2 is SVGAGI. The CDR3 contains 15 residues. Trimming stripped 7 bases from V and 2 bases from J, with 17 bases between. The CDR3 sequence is CASISKGRSNYGYTF. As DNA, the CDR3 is TGTGCCAGCATCTCAAAGGGCAGATCAAACTATGGCTACACCTTC.

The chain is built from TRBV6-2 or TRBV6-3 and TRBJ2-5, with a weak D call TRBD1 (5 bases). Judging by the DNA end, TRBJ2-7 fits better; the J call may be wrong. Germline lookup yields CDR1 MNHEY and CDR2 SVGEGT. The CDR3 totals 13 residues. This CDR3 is CASSHGASYEQYF. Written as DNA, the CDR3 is TGTGCCAGCAGTCATGGGGCTTCCTACGAGCAGTACTTC.